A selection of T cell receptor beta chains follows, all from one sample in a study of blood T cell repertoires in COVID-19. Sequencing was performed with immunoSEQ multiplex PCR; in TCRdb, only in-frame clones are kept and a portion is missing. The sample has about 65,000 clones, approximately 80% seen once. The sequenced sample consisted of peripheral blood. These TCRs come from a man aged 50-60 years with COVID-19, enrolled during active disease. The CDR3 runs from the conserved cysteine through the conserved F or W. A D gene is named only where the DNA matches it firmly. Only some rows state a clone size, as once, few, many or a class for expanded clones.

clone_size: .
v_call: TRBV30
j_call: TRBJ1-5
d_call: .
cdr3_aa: CAWSVRGARSNQPQHF
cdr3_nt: TGTGCCTGGAGTGTACGGGGGGCAAGAAGCAATCAGCCCCAGCATTTT

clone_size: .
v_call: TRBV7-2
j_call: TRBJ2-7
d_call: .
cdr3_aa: CASSRWESYEQYF
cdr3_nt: TGTGCCAGCAGCCGTTGGGAGTCCTACGAGCAGTACTTC

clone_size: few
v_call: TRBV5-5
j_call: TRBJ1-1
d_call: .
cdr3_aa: CASSTRMNTEAFF
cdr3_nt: TGTGCCAGCAGCACCAGGATGAACACTGAAGCTTTCTTT

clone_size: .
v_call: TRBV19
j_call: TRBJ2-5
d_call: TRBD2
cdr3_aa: CASSIEATGRQTQYF
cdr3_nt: TGTGCCAGTAGTATAGAGGCTACCGGGAGGCAGACCCAGTACTTC

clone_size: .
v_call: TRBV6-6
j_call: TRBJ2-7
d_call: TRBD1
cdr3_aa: CASSPIGQGGSYEQYF
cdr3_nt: TGTGCCAGCAGTCCGATCGGACAGGGGGGATCCTACGAGCAGTACTTC

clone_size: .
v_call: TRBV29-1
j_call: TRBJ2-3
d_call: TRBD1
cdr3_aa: CSVDGTGTDTQYF
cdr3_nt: TGCAGCGTTGACGGGACAGGGACAGATACGCAGTATTTT

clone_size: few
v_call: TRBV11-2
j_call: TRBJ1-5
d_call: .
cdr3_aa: CASSLGENQPQHF
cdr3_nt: TGTGCCAGCAGCTTAGGGGAGAATCAGCCCCAGCATTTT

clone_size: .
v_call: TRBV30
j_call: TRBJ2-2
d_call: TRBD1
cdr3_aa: CAWSVFYPRDRSLGGTGELFF
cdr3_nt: TGTGCCTGGAGTGTATTCTATCCCCGGGACAGGTCCCTCGGGGGCACCGGGGAGCTGTTTTTT

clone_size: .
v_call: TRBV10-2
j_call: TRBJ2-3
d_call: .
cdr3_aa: CASTAGSLGFTDTQYF
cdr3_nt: TGCGCCAGCACTGCTGGGAGTTTGGGATTCACAGATACGCAGTATTTT

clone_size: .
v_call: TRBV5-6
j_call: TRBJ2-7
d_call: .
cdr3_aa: CASSPTVGFSYEQYF
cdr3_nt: TGTGCCAGCAGCCCCACTGTGGGCTTTTCCTACGAGCAGTACTTC

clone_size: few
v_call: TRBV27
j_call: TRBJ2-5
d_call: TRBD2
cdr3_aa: CASSFVGGGETQYF
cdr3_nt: TGTGCCAGCAGTTTTGTTGGGGGGGGAGAGACCCAGTACTTC

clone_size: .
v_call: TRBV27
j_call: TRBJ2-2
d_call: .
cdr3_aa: CASSGLSNTGELFF
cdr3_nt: TGTGCCAGTAGTGGACTATCGAACACCGGGGAGCTGTTTTTT

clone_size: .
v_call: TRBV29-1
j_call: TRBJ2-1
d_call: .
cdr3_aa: CSVSFGSGSYNEQFF
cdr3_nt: TGCAGCGTCTCCTTCGGGAGCGGTTCCTACAATGAGCAGTTCTTC

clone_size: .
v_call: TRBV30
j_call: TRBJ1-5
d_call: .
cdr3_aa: CAWSGDYSNQPQHF
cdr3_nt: TGTGCCTGGAGCGGGGACTATAGCAATCAGCCCCAGCATTTT

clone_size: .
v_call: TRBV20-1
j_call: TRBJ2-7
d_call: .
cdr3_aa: CSAPGGEQYF
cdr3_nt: TGCAGTGCCCCTGGGGGGGAGCAGTACTTC

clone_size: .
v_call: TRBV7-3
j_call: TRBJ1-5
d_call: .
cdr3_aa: CASSLIVGGRINQPQHF
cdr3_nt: TGTGCCAGCAGCTTAATTGTGGGGGGGAGGATCAATCAGCCCCAGCATTTT

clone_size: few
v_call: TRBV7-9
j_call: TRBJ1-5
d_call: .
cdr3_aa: CASSSQGGQPQHF
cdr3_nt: TGTGCCAGCAGCTCCCAGGGAGGACAGCCCCAGCATTTT

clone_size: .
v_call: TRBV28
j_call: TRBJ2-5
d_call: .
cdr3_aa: CASNPGSRETQYF
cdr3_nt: TGTGCCAGCAACCCAGGGTCGCGAGAGACCCAGTACTTC

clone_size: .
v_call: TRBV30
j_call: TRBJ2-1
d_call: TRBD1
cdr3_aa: CAWRGDRLPGEQFF
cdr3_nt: TGTGCCTGGAGGGGGGACAGGTTGCCGGGTGAGCAGTTCTTC

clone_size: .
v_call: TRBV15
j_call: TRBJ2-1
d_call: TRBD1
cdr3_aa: CATSRAGTGFSYNEQFF
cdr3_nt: TGTGCCACCAGCAGAGCCGGGACAGGGTTTTCCTACAATGAGCAGTTCTTC

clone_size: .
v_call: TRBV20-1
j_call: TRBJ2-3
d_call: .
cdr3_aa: CSASKGGDTQYF
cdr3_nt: TGCAGTGCTAGTAAGGGGGGGGATACGCAGTATTTT

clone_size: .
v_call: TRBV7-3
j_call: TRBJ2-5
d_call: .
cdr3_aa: CASSPTGGLGETQYF
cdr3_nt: TGTGCCAGCAGCCCAACTGGAGGACTCGGAGAGACCCAGTACTTC

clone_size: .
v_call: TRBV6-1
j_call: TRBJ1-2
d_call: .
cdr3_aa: CASSDGGWRGYTF
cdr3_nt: TGTGCCAGCAGTGACGGAGGGTGGCGCGGCTACACCTTC

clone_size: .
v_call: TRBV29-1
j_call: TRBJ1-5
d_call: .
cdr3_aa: CSVTTGSGQPQHF
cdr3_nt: TGCAGCGTTACGACAGGATCCGGTCAGCCCCAGCATTTT

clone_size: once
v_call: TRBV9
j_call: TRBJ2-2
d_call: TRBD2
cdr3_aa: CASSVGGRMHGELFF
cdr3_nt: TGTGCCAGCAGCGTAGGCGGGAGGATGCACGGGGAGCTGTTTTTT

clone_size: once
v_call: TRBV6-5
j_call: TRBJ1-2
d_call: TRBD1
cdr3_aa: CASSYGTENYGYTF
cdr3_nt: TGTGCCAGCAGTTACGGGACAGAAAACTATGGCTACACCTTC

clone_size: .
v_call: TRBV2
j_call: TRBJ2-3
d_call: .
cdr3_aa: CASSKGAVGGDTQYF
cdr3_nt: TGTGCCAGCAGCAAGGGAGCGGTAGGTGGAGATACGCAGTATTTT

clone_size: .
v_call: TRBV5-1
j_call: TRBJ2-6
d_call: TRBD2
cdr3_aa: CASSLPRGLAGGGANVLTF
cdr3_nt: TGCGCCAGCAGCCTGCCCCGAGGACTAGCGGGAGGTGGGGCCAACGTCCTGACTTTC

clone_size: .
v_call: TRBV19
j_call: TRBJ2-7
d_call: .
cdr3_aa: CASSMTASYEQYF
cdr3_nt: TGTGCCAGTAGTATGACAGCCTCCTACGAGCAGTACTTC

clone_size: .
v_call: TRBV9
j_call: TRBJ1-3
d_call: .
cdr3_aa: CASSETLGAGGNTIYF
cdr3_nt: TGTGCCAGCAGCGAAACCCTGGGCGCGGGAGGAAACACCATATATTTT

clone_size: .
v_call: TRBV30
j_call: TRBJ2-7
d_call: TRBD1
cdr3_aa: CAWSEENRGYEQYF
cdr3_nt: TGTGCCTGGAGTGAGGAAAACAGGGGCTACGAGCAGTACTTC

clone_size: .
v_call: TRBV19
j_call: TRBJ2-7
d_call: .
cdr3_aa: CASSMEVSQGLTSYEQYF
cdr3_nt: TGTGCCAGTAGTATGGAGGTAAGCCAGGGGCTAACCTCCTACGAGCAGTACTTC

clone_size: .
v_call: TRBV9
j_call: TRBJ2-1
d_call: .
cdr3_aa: CASSPHFAGTYNEQFF
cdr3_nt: TGTGCCAGCAGCCCCCATTTTGCGGGTACTTACAATGAGCAGTTCTTC

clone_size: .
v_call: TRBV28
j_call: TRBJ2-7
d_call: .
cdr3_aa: CASSITGMTYEQYF
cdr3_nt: TGTGCCAGCAGCATTACAGGGATGACCTACGAGCAGTACTTC

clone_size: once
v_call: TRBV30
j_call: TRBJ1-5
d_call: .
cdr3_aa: CAWSVQGVGPQHF
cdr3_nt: TGTGCCTGGAGTGTACAAGGGGTAGGACCCCAGCATTTT

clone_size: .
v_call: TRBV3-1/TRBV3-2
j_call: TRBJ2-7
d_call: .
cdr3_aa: CASSQGSLGSGYEQYF
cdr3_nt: TGTGCCAGCAGCCAAGGGTCCCTAGGCTCCGGATACGAGCAGTACTTC